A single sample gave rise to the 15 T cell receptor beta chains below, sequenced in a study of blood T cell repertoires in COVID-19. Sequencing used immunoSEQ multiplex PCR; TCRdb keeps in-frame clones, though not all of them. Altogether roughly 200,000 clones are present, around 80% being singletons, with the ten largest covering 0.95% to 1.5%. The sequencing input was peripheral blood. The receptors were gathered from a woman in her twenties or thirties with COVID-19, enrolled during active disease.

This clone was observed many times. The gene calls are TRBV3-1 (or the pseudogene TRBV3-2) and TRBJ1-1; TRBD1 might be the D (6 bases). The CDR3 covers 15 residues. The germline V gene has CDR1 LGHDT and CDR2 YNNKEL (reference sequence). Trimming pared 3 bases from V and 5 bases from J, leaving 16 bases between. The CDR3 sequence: CASSHPWGQGTEAFF. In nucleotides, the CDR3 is TGTGCCAGCAGCCACCCCTGGGGGCAGGGTACTGAAGCTTTCTTT.

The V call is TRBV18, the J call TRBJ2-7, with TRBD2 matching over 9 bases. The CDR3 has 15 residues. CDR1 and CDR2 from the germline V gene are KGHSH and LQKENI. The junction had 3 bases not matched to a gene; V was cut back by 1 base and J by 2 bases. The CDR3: CASSPRRLAAYEQYF. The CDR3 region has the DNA TGTGCCAGCTCACCACGCCGACTAGCGGCCTACGAGCAGTACTTC.

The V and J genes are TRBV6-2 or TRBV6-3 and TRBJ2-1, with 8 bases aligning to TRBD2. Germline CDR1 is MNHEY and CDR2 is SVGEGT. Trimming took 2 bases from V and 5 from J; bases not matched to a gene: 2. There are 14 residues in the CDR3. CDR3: CASSYRSGNNEQFF. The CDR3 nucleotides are TGTGCCAGCAGTTACCGTAGCGGGAACAATGAGCAGTTCTTC.

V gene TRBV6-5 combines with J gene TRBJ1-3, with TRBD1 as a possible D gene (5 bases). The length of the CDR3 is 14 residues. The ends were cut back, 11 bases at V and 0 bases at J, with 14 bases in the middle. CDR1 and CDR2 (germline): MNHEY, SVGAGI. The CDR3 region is CASQRQSSGNTIYF. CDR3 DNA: TGTGCCTCCCAGAGACAGAGCTCTGGAAACACCATATATTTT.

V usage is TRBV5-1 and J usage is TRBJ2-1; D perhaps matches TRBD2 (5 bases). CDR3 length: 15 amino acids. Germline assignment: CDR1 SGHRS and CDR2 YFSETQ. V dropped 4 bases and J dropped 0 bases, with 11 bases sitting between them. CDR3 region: CASSKTGSSYNEQFF. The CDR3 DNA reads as TGCGCCAGCAGCAAAACGGGGAGCTCCTACAATGAGCAGTTCTTC.

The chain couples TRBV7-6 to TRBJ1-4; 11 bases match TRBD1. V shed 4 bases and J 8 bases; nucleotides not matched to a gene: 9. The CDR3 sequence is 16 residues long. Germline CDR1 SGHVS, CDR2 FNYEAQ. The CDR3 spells CASSSTPGTGGEKLFF. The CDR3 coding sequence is TGTGCCAGCAGCTCCACACCAGGGACAGGGGGGGAAAAACTGTTTTTT.

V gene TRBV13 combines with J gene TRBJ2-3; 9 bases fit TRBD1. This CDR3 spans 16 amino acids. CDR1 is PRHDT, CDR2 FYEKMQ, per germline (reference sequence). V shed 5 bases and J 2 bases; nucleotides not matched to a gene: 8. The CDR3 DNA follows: TGTGCCAGCAGCAACCGGGACAGGGTATCCACAGATACGCAGTATTTT. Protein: CASSNRDRVSTDTQYF.

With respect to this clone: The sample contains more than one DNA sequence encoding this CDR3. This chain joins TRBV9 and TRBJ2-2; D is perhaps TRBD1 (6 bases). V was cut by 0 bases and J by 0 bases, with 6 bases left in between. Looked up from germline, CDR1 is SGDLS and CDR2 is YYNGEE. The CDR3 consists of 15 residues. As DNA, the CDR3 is TGTGCCAGCAGCGTAGCAGGGGCGAACACCGGGGAGCTGTTTTTT. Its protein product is CASSVAGANTGELFF.

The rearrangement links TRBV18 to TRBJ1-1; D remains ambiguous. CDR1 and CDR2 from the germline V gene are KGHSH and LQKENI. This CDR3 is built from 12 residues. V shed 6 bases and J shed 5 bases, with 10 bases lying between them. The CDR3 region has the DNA TGTGCCAGCTCCCCTACTTCGACTGAAGCTTTCTTT. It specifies CASSPTSTEAFF.

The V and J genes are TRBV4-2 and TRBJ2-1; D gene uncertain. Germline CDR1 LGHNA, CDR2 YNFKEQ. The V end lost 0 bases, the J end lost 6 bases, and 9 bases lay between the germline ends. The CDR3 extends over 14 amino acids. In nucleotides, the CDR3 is TGTGCCAGCAGCCAAGAGCGAGGTTCCAATGAGCAGTTCTTC. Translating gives CASSQERGSNEQFF.

The CDR3 DNA reads TGCGCCAGCAGGGGACAGGGGGCGTCAGATACGCAGTATTTT. This sequence encodes CASRGQGASDTQYF. The gene calls are TRBV5-1 and TRBJ2-3; 12 positions match TRBD1. Germline lookup yields CDR1 SGHRS and CDR2 YFSETQ. Trimming removed 5 bases from V and 4 bases from J; junction bases left unmatched: 2. The CDR3 loop spans 14 amino acids.

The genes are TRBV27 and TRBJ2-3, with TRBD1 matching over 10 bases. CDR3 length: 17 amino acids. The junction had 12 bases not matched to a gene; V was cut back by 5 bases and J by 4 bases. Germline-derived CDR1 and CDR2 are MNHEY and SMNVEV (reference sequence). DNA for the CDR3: TGTGCCAGCAGTCCCCGACGACAGGGGGCGCTTGCAGATACGCAGTATTTT. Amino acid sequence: CASSPRRQGALADTQYF.

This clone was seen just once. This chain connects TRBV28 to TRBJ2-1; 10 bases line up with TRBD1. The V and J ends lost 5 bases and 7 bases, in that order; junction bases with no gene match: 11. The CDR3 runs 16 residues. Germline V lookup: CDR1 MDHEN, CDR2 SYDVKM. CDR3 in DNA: TGTGCCAGCAGTCCCCTTTTTGGGACAGGGGCAAATGAGCAGTTCTTC. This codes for CASSPLFGTGANEQFF.

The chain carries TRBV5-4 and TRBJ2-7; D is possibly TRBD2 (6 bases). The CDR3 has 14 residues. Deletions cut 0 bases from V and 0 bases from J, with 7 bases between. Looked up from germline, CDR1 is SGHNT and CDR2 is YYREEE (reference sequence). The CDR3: CASSLGGVSYEQYF. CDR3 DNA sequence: TGTGCCAGCAGCTTGGGGGGGGTCTCCTACGAGCAGTACTTC.

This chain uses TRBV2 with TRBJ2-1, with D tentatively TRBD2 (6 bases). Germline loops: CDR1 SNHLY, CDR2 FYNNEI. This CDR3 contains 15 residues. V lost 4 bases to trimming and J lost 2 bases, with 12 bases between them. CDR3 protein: CASSGTGLTYNEQFF. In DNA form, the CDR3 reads TGTGCCAGCAGTGGGACGGGACTGACCTACAATGAGCAGTTCTTC.